The text below deals with one T cell receptor beta chain. This clone was observed a single time. No antigen is known for it. Qualities for individual bases were not recorded, and no much larger clone is one base off. The data belong to a study of long-term antiretroviral therapy in people with HIV (dated 2022 in TCRdb). Regarding the complete study: Collection of the earliest samples took place about a decade ahead of the 2015 WHO recommendation for immediate ART, at a time when ART was typically delayed until CD4 counts fell. From 30 to 35 adults with confirmed HIV infection, the cohort provided some 200 cryopreserved PBMC samples, gathered serially across a mean of around 6 years (range 1-12). No cross-contamination during QIAcube processing was seen in test extractions of a monoclonal T-cell line run alongside about 33 polyclonal samples. About 40% of the 30 participants with HIV were female. A retrospective serial study tested whether changes in peripheral blood TRB repertoire composition and diversity were associated with ART initiation and durable HIV suppression. Overall study results and their limits: A significant increase in TRB diversity was found to be associated with ART initiation, although TRB diversity was observed to remain significantly below that of transplant donor controls even after long-term ART. Because pre-ART samples had limited cell numbers, profiling was done on unsorted PBMC rather than on sorted CD4+ and CD8+ T cells. Narrower CDR3 length ranges were observed in HIV repertoires than in controls, and an antigen-experienced repertoire with only a slight naive shift after ART was suggested by the network structure. Limited PBMC availability meant only the TCR beta chain was sequenced, without alpha chain pairing. Inferences about post-ART repertoire changes are limited because no data were available on ART adherence, viral resistance or therapy changes. Expanded TRB clones identified before ART initiation dominated the repertoire at all time points, although this dominance fluctuated and declined in many PLHIV after ART. The samples were dated from about 2003 to 2017, and the ART regimens that were used may be less effective than current ART regimens.

To be included, a participant needed at least one PBMC sample from before ART initiation plus at least two post-ART samples. Every participant with HIV received treatment in the United States of America. Cryopreserved samples of about 1-10 million PBMC were thawed and washed before DNA extraction. At the time of the earliest PBMC sample for each participant with HIV, ages ranged from about 20 to 54 years. Per participant, PBMC samples came from 1-4 timepoints prior to ART initiation and 2-8 timepoints following ART initiation, for a median of 7 samples. For every participant, serial HIV viral load, CD4+ T-cell count, ART history and demographic data were obtained. Genomic DNA was extracted from unsorted PBMC with a Qiagen kit on a QIAcube, processed in batches of 12 samples. The immunoSEQ hsTCRB v3.0 assay was used at survey level resolution to sequence the TRB variable region. The target sequencing depth for TRB was about 40,000-55,000 T-cell genomes per sample. TRB libraries were pooled and sequenced on an Illumina MiSeq using a v3 150-cycle kit. The source study handled its data this way. Repertoire analysis was performed in R inside a reproducible Nextflow workflow that covered QC, data transformation and analysis. LymphoSeq2, an R package for AIRR-Seq data exploration, was used to implement custom analyses. A few samples that produced fewer than 5000 total TRB sequences were removed, so 150 to 200 HIV repertoires were analyzed. Among the 180 or so HIV repertoires that were kept, 59 were collected before ART initiation and about 130 were collected after ART initiation. Each repertoire was downsampled to 5000 TRB nucleotide sequences, and summary statistics were averaged across 100 downsampling iterations. The analysis kept only TRB sequences whose CDR3 regions were at least seven amino acids long. Diversity was assessed using a clonality score derived from Shannon entropy and using the Gini coefficient. In repertoire networks, the top 5000 CDR3 amino acid sequences were linked whenever an edit distance of one separated two sequences. For TRB CDR3 amino acid sequences, antigen specificity groups and MHC restriction were predicted with GLIPH2. CDR3 amino acid sequences were matched against VDJdb and McPAS-TCR to flag known CMV, EBV, HIV or tissue antigen associations. Pre-ART, post-ART and control groups were compared with Wilcoxon signed-rank tests and Holm-Bonferroni correction. The immuneACCESS repertoire file appears here via TCRdb, limited to in-frame rearrangements. These files lack a portion of the clones; in checked studies, under half of the deficit traces to unresolved V genes, and the cause of the others is not known. V and J calls and clone size follow that table, whereas D and trimming were derived from the DNA. Present in this sample are almost 35,000 clones, approximately 95% of which were seen just once. The ten largest clones add up to about 3.5% of the sample.

V is cut back by 0 bases and J by 14 bases, with 6 bases in the junction unmatched. The CDR3 holds 12 amino acids from the cysteine to the phenylalanine. CDR3 DNA is the only sequence kept; it has 36 bases, read in frame from the first base. The germline V gene provides CDR1 SGHAT and CDR2 FQNNGV. This TCR came from a woman aged 50 to 60 with HIV. The sequencing used unsorted PBMCs, collected around 5 years after starting antiretroviral therapy. The chain employs TRBV11-2 and TRBJ1-2; TRBD1 matches 7 bases in the middle. In nucleotide form, the sequence is TGTGCCAGCAGCTTAGAGGGGTCAGGGGGTACCTTC. Its protein reads: CASSLEGSGGTF.